This T cell receptor (beta chain) was obtained from a study of blood T cell repertoires in COVID-19. For the study at large: Collection of acute and convalescent COVID-19 samples took place in the United States, Italy and Spain. PBMCs, B-cell-depleted T cells, or T cells were the source of the cDNA or gDNA that made up the material.

This clone showed up just once. Germline CDR1 and CDR2: MNHEY and SVGAGI. CDR3 size: 15 residues. J lost 0 bases, V lost 4 bases, and 2 bases had no gene match. Methods used by the authors: Reference gene primer amplification yielded estimated nucleated cell counts. Generated by immunoSEQ multiplex PCR, the TCRdb table keeps only in-frame clones and is missing some. V and J calls and clone size come straight from that table; D and trimming were deduced from the DNA. The data show 130,000 to 150,000 clones, roughly nine tenths seen once. The specimen was peripheral blood. This TCR came from a human donor in a cohort sampled during active COVID-19. The chain has TRBV6-5 and TRBJ1-5; 8 bases are shared with TRBD1. CDR3 amino acids: CASSLDRDSNQPQHF. The CDR3 DNA reads as TGTGCCAGCAGTTTGGACAGGGATAGCAATCAGCCCCAGCATTTT.